This T cell receptor (beta chain) was sequenced for a study of patients and donors after allogeneic stem cell transplantation. V lost 5 bases and J lost 8; bases outside the gene matches: 8. This CDR3 contains 14 residues. The germline V gene encodes CDR1 DFQATT and CDR2 SNEGSKA (reference sequence). Via MiXCR, TCRdb re-called the RT-PCR reads, giving one row per CDR3 protein. Counted here are about a million distinct CDR3 sequences, under 20% occurring once; the ten biggest clones make up under 6.5%. Sequenced sample: blood, either unsorted or a sorted T cell fraction (not recorded which). The receptor was isolated from a human donor who was either an allogeneic HSCT recipient or a stem cell or donor lymphocyte infusion donor (not recorded which). It is not recorded whose cells these are; they may come from a transplant donor. This rearrangement joins TRBV20-1 to TRBJ1-4; TRBD1 aligns across 10 bases. CDR3 sequence: CSALRQGAREKLFF. DNA for the CDR3: TGCAGTGCTCTTAGACAGGGGGCAAGGGAAAAACTGTTTTTT.